One sample yielded the 8 T cell receptor beta chains listed below, sequenced in a study of regulatory T cells in long-lasting Graves disease. Indicated time point: persistent/refractory GD, antithyroid drugs over 5 years with positive TRAb. Researchers made the TCR library from RNA that was extracted from PBMCs. Investigators prepared the TCR beta libraries by applying iRepertoire HTBI primers and Arm-PCR of CDR3 regions. One entry per CDR3 protein, called by TCRdb with MiXCR from the multiplex PCR reads. The data show under 500,000 distinct CDR3 sequences, less than 25% seen once. The input for sequencing was peripheral blood mononuclear cells (PBMCs), taken when the disease was refractory, from a patient treated with antithyroid drugs. The receptors shown here come from a female donor with Graves disease.

The chain has TRBV20-1 and TRBJ1-1, with D possibly matching TRBD1 (6 bases). Trimming stripped 0 bases from V and 3 bases from J, with 14 bases between. The germline CDR1 and CDR2 sequences are DFQATT and SNEGSKA (reference sequence). The CDR3 runs to 15 residues. CDR3 nucleotide sequence: TGCAGTGCTAGAGATAGTCGGACAGTGGACACTGAAGCTTTCTTT. As protein: CSARDSRTVDTEAFF.

Many counts were recorded for this clonotype. The chain recombines TRBV28 with TRBJ2-7, with 8 bases matching TRBD1. The CDR3 spans 14 residues. Germline V gives CDR1 MDHEN, CDR2 SYDVKM. Trimming removed 5 bases from V and 0 bases from J; junction bases left unmatched: 3. This CDR3 is CASSRTGSSYEQYF. Written as DNA, the CDR3 is TGTGCCAGCAGTCGGACAGGGAGCTCCTACGAGCAGTACTTC. Using reference TRBV28 and TRBJ2-7 for the parts outside the CDR3, the full variable domain is DVKVTQSSRYLVKRTGEKVFLECVQDMDHENMFWYRQDPGLGLRLIYFSYDVKMKEKGDIPEGYSVSREKKERFSLILESASTNQTSMYLCASSRTGSSYEQYFGPGTRLTVT.

There are many counts of this clonotype. The gene calls are TRBV29-1 and TRBJ1-1; TRBD1 is a possible D gene (5 bases). V was trimmed by 7 bases and J by 1 base, leaving 13 bases between them. Germline V gives CDR1 SQVTM, CDR2 ANQGSEA. The CDR3 sequence is 13 residues long. Written as DNA, the CDR3 is TGCAGCGCGATGACAGCTACGAACACTGAAGCTTTCTTT. It translates to CSAMTATNTEAFF.

In DNA form, the CDR3 reads TGTGCCAGCAGCTGGGTGGGGAGAACAGATACGCAGTATTTT. Amino acid sequence: CASSWVGRTDTQYF. The chain carries TRBV12-3 or TRBV12-4 and TRBJ2-3; D might be TRBD2 (5 bases). V was trimmed by 6 bases and J by 3 bases, leaving 13 bases between them. The CDR3 covers 14 residues.

The gene calls are TRBV2 and TRBJ2-7; D is uncertain. Trimming removed 3 bases at V and 5 bases at J, with 14 bases between. The CDR3 sequence is 14 residues long. Germline V gene data show CDR1 as SNHLY and CDR2 as FYNNEI. The CDR3 loop is CASSDEVKADEQYF. In DNA form, the CDR3 reads TGTGCCAGCAGTGATGAGGTAAAGGCTGACGAGCAGTACTTC.

This clonotype was counted a few times. The chain links TRBV28 to TRBJ2-7; a possible D gene is TRBD1 (5 bases). TRBJ2-4 explains the end of the DNA better; the J call may be wrong. Germline CDR1 is MDHEN and CDR2 is SYDVKM. CDR3 length equals 17 residues. The CDR3 spells CASSWGRPQLAKNIQYF. The CDR3 DNA reads as TGTGCCAGCAGTTGGGGCAGGCCCCAACTAGCCAAAAACATTCAGTACTTC.

CDR3 region: CATSDPGGNEQFF. The CDR3 nucleotides read TGTGCCACCAGTGATCCAGGGGGTAATGAGCAGTTCTTC. The rearrangement links TRBV24-1 to TRBJ2-1, with 7 nucleotides matching TRBD1. V lost 3 bases to trimming and J lost 7 bases; unmatched junction nucleotides: 2. CDR1 KGHDR and CDR2 SFDVKD come from the germline V gene. The CDR3 contains 13 residues.

The J gene is TRBJ2-5, the V gene TRBV6-1; TRBD2 matches at 7 bases. CDR1 is MNHNS, CDR2 SASEGT, per germline. CDR3 length: 14 amino acids. The V gene end was trimmed by 4 bases and the J gene end by 4 bases; junction bases not matched to a gene: 6. The CDR3 DNA reads TGTGCCAGCAGTGTACTAGCGTCGGTAGAGACCCAGTACTTC. It specifies CASSVLASVETQYF.